The entry that follows covers one T cell receptor (beta chain) sequence. The antigen is undetermined. The sample is drawn from a study of T cell responses to AZD1222 COVID-19 vaccine. Background on the study: It was second doses at about 4 or about 12 weeks that were pooled.

Measured with immunoSEQ multiplex PCR; TCRdb has only the in-frame clones, and not every one. This repertoire shows 40,000 to 55,000 clones, 80% found once; its top ten account for 3.5% to 5%. Overall study results and limits: Mapped onto spike, vaccine-associated CD4 TCRs spanned it and were dominant at 160-218 and 743-854. Among AZD1222 vaccinees, only five or six were seropositive at baseline. Reportedly, nearly half the spike-specific TCRs target unmutated variant regions.

There are 16 residues in the CDR3. The germline CDR1 and CDR2 sequences are SGHDN and FVKESK. J gave up 4 bases and V 0 bases, and 6 bases lay outside the gene matches. The chain combines TRBV14 with TRBJ1-2; 9 bases are a match to TRBD1. The TCR comes from an adult in good health. Sequencing was performed on peripheral blood, taken on day 0 of AZD1222 vaccination. DNA for the CDR3: TGTGCCAGCAGCCAAGATCTCGGACAGGGGTCCTATGGCTACACCTTC. This codes for CASSQDLGQGSYGYTF.